This T cell receptor (beta chain) derives from a study of post-analysis software for immune sequencing data. Unique molecular identifiers were present in the TCR beta cDNA libraries. TCRdb ran MiXCR on the PCR reads and lists one entry per CDR3 protein. The sample shows under 200,000 distinct CDR3 sequences, around 36% of them seen only once. This clonotype was recorded at least ten times. Its target is unknown. The study, taken as a whole, reports: People with multiple sclerosis had a significantly lower normalized Chao1 diversity than controls did.

Germline CDR1 SQVTM, CDR2 ANQGSEA. Trimming stripped 3 bases from V and 6 bases from J, with 18 bases between. The CDR3 totals 15 residues. This specimen consisted of blood, obtained after autologous hematopoietic stem cell transplantation. The V gene is TRBV29-1, the J gene TRBJ2-1, with a weak D call TRBD2 (5 bases). This TCR came from a girl aged 5-17 years with multiple sclerosis. The CDR3 spells CSVDGDRSLSNEQFF. For the CDR3, the DNA is TGCAGCGTTGACGGGGATCGAAGCCTCTCCAATGAGCAGTTCTTC.